This TCR beta chain came from a study of T cell responses to AZD1222 COVID-19 vaccine. Study as a whole: It was second doses at about 4 or about 12 weeks that were pooled. The study's findings and limits: Spike-specific TCR breadth and depth went up after people got two AZD1222 doses. It should be noted that donors were predominantly white British and more often female, and clonal diversity was possibly underestimated. Samples come after the peak T cell response, not at day 14.

The protocol was immunoSEQ multiplex PCR, while the TCRdb copy is restricted to in-frame clones and leaves out a portion. The sample consists of about 130,000 clones, roughly 80% of them appearing once. A single count supports this clone. What it recognizes is unknown. Looked up from germline, CDR1 is SGHNT and CDR2 is YYREEE (reference sequence). Trimming took 0 bases from V and 6 from J; bases not matched to a gene: 9. This CDR3 is 16 amino acids long. The sequenced sample was peripheral blood, obtained on day 0 of AZD1222 vaccination. The rearrangement links TRBV5-4 to TRBJ2-3; the match to TRBD2 covers 8 bases. The TCR originated in an adult in good health. CDR3 sequence (DNA): TGTGCCAGCAGCTTGGCGGGGGGGCTAGTGACGGATACGCAGTATTTT. This codes for CASSLAGGLVTDTQYF.